What follows is one TCR beta chain and its context. The table lists this clonotype with a few counts. This clone's antigen is unknown. Per-base qualities were not stored, and no clone one base away is much larger. These data belong to a study of early T cells in non-severe SARS-CoV-2 infection (dated by TCRdb to the early 2020s). A note on the overall study: Because TCR sequencing relied on bulk RNA taken from unsorted whole blood, pairing of alpha and beta chains was not possible.

The study was a case-control design nested within a healthcare worker cohort in London, UK, with weekly nasopharyngeal swab PCR tests and blood sampling. Healthcare workers were recruited during the week of the UK lockdown, between 23 and 31 March 2020, and followed weekly for up to roughly 16 weeks. The investigation overall reported the following: VDJdb matching was skewed toward anti-spike CD8 responses, so virus-specific expansions were likely underestimated and private and CD4 specificities were missed.

The method behind the library was 5' RACE. The listed sequencing device is NextSeq 500. In the TCR library protocol, unique molecular identifiers were attached to individual cDNA molecules to correct for PCR bias and sequencing error. Sequencing covered both TCR alpha and beta chains, and within each sample the abundances of alpha and beta sequences were tightly co-correlated. Turning to the authors' computational methods: V gene, J gene and CDR3 annotation of TCR sequences was performed with Decombinator V4. TCRs were defined as expanded if a significant change between any two time points was detected under a Poisson model with p below 0.0001. Abundances of TCRs were expressed as counts per million after normalisation to the total number of TCRs sequenced in each sample. TRAV1-2 paired with TRAJ12, TRAJ20 or TRAJ33 defined MAIT TCRs, while TRAV10 paired with TRAJ18 defined iNKT TCRs. VDJdb, accessed 1 November 2021, was searched for CMV, EBV and SARS-CoV-2 annotated TCRs, with TCRs annotated for multiple antigens excluded. Through fastp at Q25 and MiXCR, TCRdb rebuilt clones from the public reads, retaining in-frame beta chains. Each CDR3 protein gets just one entry, which takes the most common genes and DNA from the rows behind it. The V and J calls and clone size come from TCRdb's table, not from the authors' own analysis. For this sample the table gives 85,000 to 120,000 distinct CDR3 sequences, of which less than 15% were detected only once. In total, the top ten clones hold roughly 6.2% of the sample.

The germline V gene (reference sequence) supplies CDR1 MNHNY and CDR2 SVGAGI. Including the terminal cysteine and phenylalanine, the CDR3 comprises 16 residues. The read is trimmed to its CDR3 DNA, 48 bases read in frame from base 1. The trim is 6 bases for V and 7 bases for J, with a gap of 21 bases between the germline ends. Recombination linked TRBV6-6 to TRBJ2-2; the D element might be TRBD1 or TRBD2, as each aligns at 6 bases. The receptor comes from an adult who was a healthcare worker with PCR-confirmed SARS-CoV-2 infection or an uninfected control (not recorded which). The sample consisted of whole blood. The CDR3: CASSKSLAGGGGELFF. The nucleotide sequence is TGTGCCAGCAGCAAGTCACTGGCAGGAGGGGGCGGGGAGCTGTTTTTT.